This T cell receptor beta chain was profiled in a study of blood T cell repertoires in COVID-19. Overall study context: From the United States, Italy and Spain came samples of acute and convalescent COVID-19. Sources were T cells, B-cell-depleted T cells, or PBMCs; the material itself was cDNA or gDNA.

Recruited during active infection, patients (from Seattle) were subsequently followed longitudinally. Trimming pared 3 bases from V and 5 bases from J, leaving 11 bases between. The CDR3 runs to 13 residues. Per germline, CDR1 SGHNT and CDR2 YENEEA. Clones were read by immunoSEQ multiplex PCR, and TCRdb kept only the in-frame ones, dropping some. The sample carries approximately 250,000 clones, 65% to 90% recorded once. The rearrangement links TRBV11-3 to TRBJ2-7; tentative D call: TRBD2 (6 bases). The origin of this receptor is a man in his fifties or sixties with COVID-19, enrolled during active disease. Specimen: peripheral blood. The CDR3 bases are TGTGCCAGCAGCTTTTATTGGGGGGACGAGCAGTACTTC. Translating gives CASSFYWGDEQYF. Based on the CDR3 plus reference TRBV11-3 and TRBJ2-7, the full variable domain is EAGVVQSPRYKIIEKKQPVAFWCNPISGHNTLYWYLQNLGQGPELLIRYENEEAVDDSQLPKDRFSAERLKGVDSTLKIQPAELGDSAVYLCASSFYWGDEQYFGPGTRLTVT.